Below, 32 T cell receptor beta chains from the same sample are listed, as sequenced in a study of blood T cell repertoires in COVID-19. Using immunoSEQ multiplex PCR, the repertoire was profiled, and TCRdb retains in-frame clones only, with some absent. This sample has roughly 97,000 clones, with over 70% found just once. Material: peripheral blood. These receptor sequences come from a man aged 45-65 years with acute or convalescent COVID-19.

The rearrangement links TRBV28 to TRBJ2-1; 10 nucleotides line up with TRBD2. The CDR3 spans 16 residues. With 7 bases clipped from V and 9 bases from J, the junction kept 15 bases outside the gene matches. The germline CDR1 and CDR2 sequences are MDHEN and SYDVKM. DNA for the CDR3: TGTGCCAGCACCTTAGGCTCGTCTAGCGGGAGAGGTGAGCAGTTCTTC. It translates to CASTLGSSSGRGEQFF.

In nucleotides, the CDR3 is TGTGCCAGCAGCCTGGGACTAGCGCTAGCCGGGGAGCTGTTTTTT. It translates to CASSLGLALAGELFF. J is TRBJ2-2 and V is TRBV28, with 10 positions matching TRBD2. The CDR3 has 15 residues. Unmatched junction bases numbered 7, after V lost 6 bases and J lost 6 bases. CDR1 and CDR2 from the germline V gene are MDHEN and SYDVKM.

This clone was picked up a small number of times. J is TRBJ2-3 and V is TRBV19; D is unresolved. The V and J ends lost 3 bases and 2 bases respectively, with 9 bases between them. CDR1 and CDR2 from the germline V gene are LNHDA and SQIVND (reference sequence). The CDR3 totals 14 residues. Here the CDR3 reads CASSISAITDTQYF. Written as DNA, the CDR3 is TGTGCCAGTAGTATTTCAGCGATCACAGATACGCAGTATTTT.

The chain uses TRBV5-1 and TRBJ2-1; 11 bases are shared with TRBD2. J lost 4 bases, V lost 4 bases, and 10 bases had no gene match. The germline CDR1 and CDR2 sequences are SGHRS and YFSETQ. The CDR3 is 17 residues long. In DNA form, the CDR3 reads TGCGCCAGCAGCCAGCCCCTACTAGCGGGAGCGTACAATGAGCAGTTCTTC. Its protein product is CASSQPLLAGAYNEQFF.

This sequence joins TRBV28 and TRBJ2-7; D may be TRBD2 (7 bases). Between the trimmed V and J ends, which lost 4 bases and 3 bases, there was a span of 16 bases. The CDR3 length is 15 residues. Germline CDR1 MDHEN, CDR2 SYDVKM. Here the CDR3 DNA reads TGTGCCAGCAGTTGGGAGGGGGGAATTAGCTACGAGCAGTACTTC. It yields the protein CASSWEGGISYEQYF.

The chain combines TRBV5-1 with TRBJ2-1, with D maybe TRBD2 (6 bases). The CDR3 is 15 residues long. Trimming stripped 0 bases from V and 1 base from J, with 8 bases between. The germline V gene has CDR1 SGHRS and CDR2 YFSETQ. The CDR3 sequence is CASSLAGLSYNEQFF. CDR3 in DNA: TGCGCCAGCAGCTTGGCGGGACTTTCCTACAATGAGCAGTTCTTC.

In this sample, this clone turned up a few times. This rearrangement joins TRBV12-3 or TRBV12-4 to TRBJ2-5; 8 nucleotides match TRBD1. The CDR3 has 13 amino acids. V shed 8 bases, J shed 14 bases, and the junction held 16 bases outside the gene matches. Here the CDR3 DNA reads TGTGCCAGCCAACAGTTTATAGGTGACAGGGGCTACTTC. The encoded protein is CASQQFIGDRGYF.

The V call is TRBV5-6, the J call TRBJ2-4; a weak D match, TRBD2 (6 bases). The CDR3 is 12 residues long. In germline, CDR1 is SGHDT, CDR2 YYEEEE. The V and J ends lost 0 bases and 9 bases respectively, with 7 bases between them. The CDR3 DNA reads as TGTGCCAGCAGCTTGGTGGGGGGCATTCAGTACTTC. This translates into CASSLVGGIQYF.

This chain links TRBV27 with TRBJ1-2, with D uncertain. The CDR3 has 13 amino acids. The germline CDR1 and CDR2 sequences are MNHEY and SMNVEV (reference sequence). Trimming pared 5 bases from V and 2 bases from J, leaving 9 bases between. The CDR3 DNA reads TGTGCCAGCAGTAAGCGGGGAAACTATGGCTACACCTTC. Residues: CASSKRGNYGYTF.

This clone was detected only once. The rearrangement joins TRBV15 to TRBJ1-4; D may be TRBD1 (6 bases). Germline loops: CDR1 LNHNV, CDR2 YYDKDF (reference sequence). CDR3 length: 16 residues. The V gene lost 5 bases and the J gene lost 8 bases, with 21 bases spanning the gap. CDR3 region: CATSWGRGRGEEKLFF. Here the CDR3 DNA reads TGTGCCACCAGCTGGGGCAGGGGCCGTGGGGAGGAAAAACTGTTTTTT.

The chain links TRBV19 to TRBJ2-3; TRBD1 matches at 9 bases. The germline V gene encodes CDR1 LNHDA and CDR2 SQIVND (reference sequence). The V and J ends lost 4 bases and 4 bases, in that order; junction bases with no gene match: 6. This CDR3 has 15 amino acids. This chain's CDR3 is CASSTPGQGADTQYF. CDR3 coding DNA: TGTGCCAGTAGTACTCCGGGACAGGGAGCAGATACGCAGTATTTT.

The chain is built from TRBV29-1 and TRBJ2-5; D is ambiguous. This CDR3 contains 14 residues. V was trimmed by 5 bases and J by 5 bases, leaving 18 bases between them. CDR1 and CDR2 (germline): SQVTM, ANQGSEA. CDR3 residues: CSVRGKDRPETQYF. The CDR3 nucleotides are TGCAGCGTTCGCGGAAAGGATCGCCCCGAGACCCAGTACTTC.

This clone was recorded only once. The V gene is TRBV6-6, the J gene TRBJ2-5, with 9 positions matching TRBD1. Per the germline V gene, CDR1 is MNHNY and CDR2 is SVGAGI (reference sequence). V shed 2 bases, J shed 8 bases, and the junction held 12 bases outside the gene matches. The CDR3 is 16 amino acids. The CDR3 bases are TGTGCCAGCAGTTACGCTACAGGGGGCCTAGGGGTAACCCAGTACTTC. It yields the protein CASSYATGGLGVTQYF.

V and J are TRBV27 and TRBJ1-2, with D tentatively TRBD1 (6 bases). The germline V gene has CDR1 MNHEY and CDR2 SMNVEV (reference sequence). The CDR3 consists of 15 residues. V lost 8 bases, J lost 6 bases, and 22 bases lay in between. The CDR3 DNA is TGTGCCAGCGGCCCCCCCACGACAGGAAGGAATGGCTACACCTTC. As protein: CASGPPTTGRNGYTF.

The CDR3 nucleotides read TGTGCCAGCAGTTTTTACCGGGTGGAAAAACTGTTTTTT. It encodes CASSFYRVEKLFF. The gene calls are TRBV12-3 or TRBV12-4 and TRBJ1-4; D call uncertain. This CDR3 contains 13 residues. V dropped 3 bases and J dropped 8 bases, with 10 bases sitting between them.

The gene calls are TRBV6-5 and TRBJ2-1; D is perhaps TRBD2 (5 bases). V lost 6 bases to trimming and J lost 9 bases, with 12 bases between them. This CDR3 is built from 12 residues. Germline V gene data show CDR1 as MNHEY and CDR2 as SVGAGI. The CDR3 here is CASRTLVGEQFF. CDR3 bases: TGTGCCAGCAGAACACTAGTGGGTGAGCAGTTCTTC.

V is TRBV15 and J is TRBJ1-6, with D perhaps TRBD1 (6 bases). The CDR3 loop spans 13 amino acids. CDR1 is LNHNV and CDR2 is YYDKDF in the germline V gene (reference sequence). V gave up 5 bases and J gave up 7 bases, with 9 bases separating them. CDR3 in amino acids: CATSLDRNSPLHF. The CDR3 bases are TGTGCCACCAGCTTAGACAGGAATTCACCCCTCCACTTT.

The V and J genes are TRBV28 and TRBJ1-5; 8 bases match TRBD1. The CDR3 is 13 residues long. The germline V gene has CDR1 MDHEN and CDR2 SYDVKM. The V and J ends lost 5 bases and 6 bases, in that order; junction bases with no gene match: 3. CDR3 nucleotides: TGTGCCAGCAGTGACAGGGGCGGTCAGCCCCAGCATTTT. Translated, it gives CASSDRGGQPQHF.

CDR3 bases: TGCGCCAGCAGTTCCACCTGGACAGCTACCTACAATGAGCAGTTCTTC. Protein product: CASSSTWTATYNEQFF. V is TRBV5-1 and J is TRBJ2-1; D is perhaps TRBD1 (6 bases). V dropped 5 bases and J dropped 2 bases, with 17 bases sitting between them. Germline CDR1 is SGHRS and CDR2 is YFSETQ. The CDR3 sequence is 16 residues long.

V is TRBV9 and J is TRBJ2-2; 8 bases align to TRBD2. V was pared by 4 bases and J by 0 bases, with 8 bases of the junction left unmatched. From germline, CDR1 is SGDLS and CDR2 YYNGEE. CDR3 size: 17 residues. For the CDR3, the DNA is TGTGCCAGCAGCCCCCGGGGGGGCGGGCCGAACACCGGGGAGCTGTTTTTT. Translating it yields CASSPRGGGPNTGELFF.

The CDR3 bases are TGCGCCAGCAGCTTCCTAGCGAGCACAGATACGCAGTATTTT. This encodes CASSFLASTDTQYF. V is TRBV5-1 and J is TRBJ2-3; D possibly corresponds to TRBD2 (6 bases). Germline values: CDR1 SGHRS, CDR2 YFSETQ. Trimming cost V 2 bases and J 0 bases, with 7 bases left between them. The CDR3 is 14 amino acids. Full variable domain (outside the CDR3, taken from reference TRBV5-1 and TRBJ2-3): KAGVTQTPRYLIKTRGQQVTLSCSPISGHRSVSWYQQTPGQGLQFLFEYFSETQRNKGNFPGRFSGRQFSNSRSEMNVSTLELGDSALYLCASSFLASTDTQYFGPGTRLTVL.

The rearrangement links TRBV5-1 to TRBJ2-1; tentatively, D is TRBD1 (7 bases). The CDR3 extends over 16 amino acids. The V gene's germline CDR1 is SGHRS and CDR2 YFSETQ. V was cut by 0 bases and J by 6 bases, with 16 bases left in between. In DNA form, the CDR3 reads TGCGCCAGCAGCTTGGGGAGGGGGCAGCGCGGCAATGAGCAGTTCTTC. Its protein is CASSLGRGQRGNEQFF.

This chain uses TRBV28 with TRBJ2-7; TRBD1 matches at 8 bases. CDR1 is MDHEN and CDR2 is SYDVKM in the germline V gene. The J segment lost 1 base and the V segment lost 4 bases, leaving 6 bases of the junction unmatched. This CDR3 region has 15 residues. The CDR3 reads CASSSPGTGSYEQYF. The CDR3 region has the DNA TGTGCCAGCAGTTCTCCCGGGACAGGTTCCTACGAGCAGTACTTC.

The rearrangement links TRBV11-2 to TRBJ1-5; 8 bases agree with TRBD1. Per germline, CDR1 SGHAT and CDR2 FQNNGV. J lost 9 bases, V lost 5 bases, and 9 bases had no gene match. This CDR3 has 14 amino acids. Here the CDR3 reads CASSQDRAIRPQHF. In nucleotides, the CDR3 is TGTGCCAGCAGCCAGGACAGGGCCATAAGGCCCCAGCATTTT.

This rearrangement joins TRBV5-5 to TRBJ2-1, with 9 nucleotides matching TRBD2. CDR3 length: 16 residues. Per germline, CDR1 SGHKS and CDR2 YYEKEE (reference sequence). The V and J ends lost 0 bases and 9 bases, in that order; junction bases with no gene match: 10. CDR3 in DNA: TGTGCCAGCAGCTTGGAAGGGGGACTAGCATTCGGTGAGCAGTTCTTC. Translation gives CASSLEGGLAFGEQFF.

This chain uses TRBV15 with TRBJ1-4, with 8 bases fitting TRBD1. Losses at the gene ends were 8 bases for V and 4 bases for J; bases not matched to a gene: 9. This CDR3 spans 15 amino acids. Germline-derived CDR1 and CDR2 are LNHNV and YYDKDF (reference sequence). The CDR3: CATLTGDAFNEKLFF. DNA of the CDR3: TGTGCCACCCTGACAGGGGACGCTTTTAATGAAAAACTGTTTTTT. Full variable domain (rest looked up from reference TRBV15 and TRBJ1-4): DAMVIQNPRYQVTQFGKPVTLSCSQTLNHNVMYWYQQKSSQAPKLLFHYYDKDFNNEADTPDNFQSRRPNTSFCFLDIRSPGLGDTAMYLCATLTGDAFNEKLFFGSGTQLSVL.

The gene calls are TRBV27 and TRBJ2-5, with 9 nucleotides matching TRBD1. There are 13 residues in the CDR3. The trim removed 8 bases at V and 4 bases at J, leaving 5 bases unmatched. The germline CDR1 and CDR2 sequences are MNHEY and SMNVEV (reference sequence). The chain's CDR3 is CASGDRARETQYF. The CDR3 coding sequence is TGTGCCAGCGGGGACAGGGCCAGAGAGACCCAGTACTTC.

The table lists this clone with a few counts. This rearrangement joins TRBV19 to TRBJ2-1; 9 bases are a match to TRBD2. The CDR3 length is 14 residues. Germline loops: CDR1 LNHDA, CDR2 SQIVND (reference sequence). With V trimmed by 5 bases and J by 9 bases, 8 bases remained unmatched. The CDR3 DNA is TGTGCCAGTAGTGTACCAGCGGGAGGAAGTGAGCAGTTCTTC. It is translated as CASSVPAGGSEQFF. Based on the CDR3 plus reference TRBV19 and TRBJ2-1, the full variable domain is DGGITQSPKYLFRKEGQNVTLSCEQNLNHDAMYWYRQDPGQGLRLIYYSQIVNDFQKGDIAEGYSVSREKKESFPLTVTSAQKNPTAFYLCASSVPAGGSEQFFGPGTRLTVL.

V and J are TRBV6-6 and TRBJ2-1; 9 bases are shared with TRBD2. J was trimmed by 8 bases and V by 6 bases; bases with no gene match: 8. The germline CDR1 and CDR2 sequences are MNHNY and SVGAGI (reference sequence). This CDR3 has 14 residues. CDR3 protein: CASRIAGEVDEQFF. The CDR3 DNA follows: TGTGCCAGCAGGATAGCGGGGGAAGTTGATGAGCAGTTCTTC.

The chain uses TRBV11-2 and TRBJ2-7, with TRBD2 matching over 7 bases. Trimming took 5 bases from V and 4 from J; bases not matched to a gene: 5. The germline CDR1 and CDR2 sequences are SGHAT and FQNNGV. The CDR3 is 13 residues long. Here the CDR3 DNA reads TGTGCCAGCAGCCTGGGACTACTATACGAGCAGTACTTC. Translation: CASSLGLLYEQYF.

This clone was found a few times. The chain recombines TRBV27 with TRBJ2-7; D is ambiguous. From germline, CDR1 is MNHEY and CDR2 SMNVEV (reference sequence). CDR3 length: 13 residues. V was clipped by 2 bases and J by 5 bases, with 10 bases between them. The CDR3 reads CASSLTRSDEQYF. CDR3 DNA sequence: TGTGCCAGCAGTTTAACCCGATCAGACGAGCAGTACTTC.

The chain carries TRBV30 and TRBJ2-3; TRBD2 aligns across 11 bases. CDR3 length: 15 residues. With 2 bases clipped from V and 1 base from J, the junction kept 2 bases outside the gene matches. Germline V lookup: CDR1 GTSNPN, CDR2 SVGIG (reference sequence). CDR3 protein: CAWSLAGGGTDTQYF. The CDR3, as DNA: TGTGCCTGGAGTCTAGCGGGAGGTGGCACAGATACGCAGTATTTT.